This TCR beta chain was captured by sequencing in a study of blood T cell repertoires in COVID-19. For the study at large: Some COVID-19 samples were acute and others convalescent; all came from the United States, Italy and Spain. PBMCs, B-cell-depleted T cells, or T cells were the source of the cDNA or gDNA that made up the material.

How the authors handled the data: Estimated nucleated cell counts came from reference gene primer amplification. The protocol was immunoSEQ multiplex PCR, while the TCRdb copy is restricted to in-frame clones and leaves out a portion. The V and J calls and clone size are taken from that table; D and trimming were inferred from the DNA. The repertoire includes some 150,000 clones, approximately 80% of them detected once, and roughly 15% sits in the top ten. This CDR3 spans 14 amino acids. CDR1 is MNHEY and CDR2 is SMNVEV in the germline V gene (reference sequence). Germline trimming cut 6 bases from V and 0 bases from J; bases unmatched to any gene: 4. Seattle patient enrollment occurred during active infection, with longitudinal follow-up thereafter.

The source material was peripheral blood. The sequence came from a woman in her sixties or seventies with COVID-19, enrolled during active disease. The chain combines TRBV27 with TRBJ1-1, with 7 bases lining up with TRBD1. This chain's CDR3 is CASRPTGMNTEAFF. CDR3 bases: TGTGCCAGCAGACCGACAGGGATGAACACTGAAGCTTTCTTT.